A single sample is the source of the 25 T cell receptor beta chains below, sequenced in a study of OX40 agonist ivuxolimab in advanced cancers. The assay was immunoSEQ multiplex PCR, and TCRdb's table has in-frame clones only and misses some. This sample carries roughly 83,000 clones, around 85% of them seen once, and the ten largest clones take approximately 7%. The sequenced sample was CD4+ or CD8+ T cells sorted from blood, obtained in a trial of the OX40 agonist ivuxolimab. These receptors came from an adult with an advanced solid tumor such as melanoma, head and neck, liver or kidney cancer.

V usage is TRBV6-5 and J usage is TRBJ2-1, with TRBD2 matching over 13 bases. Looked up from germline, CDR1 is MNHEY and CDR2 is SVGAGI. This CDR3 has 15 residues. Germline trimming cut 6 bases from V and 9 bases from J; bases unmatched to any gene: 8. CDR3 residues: CASSILAGGPGEQFF. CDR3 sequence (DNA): TGTGCCAGCAGCATACTAGCGGGAGGGCCGGGTGAGCAGTTCTTC.

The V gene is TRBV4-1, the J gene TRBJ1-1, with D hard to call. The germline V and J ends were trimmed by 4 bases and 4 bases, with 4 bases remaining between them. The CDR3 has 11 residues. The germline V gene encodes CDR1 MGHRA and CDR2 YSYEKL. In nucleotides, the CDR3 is TGCGCCAGCAGCCGAGGCACTGAAGCTTTCTTT. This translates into CASSRGTEAFF.

The CDR3, as DNA: TGCGCCAGCAGCCAAGACAGGGGGCTGAGTGGCTACACCTTC. It translates to CASSQDRGLSGYTF. V and J are TRBV5-1 and TRBJ1-2; 10 nucleotides agree with TRBD1. CDR3 length equals 14 residues. V shed 4 bases, J shed 7 bases, and the junction held 7 bases outside the gene matches. Germline CDR1 SGHRS, CDR2 YFSETQ. The entire variable domain, with the rest obtained from reference TRBV5-1 and TRBJ1-2, is as follows: KAGVTQTPRYLIKTRGQQVTLSCSPISGHRSVSWYQQTPGQGLQFLFEYFSETQRNKGNFPGRFSGRQFSNSRSEMNVSTLELGDSALYLCASSQDRGLSGYTFGSGTRLTVV.

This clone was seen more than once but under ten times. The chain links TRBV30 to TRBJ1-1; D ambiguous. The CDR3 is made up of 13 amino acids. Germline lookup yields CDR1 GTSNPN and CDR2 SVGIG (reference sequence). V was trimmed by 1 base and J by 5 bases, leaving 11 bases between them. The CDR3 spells CAWSAFHVTEAFF. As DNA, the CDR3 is TGTGCCTGGAGTGCCTTCCACGTGACTGAAGCTTTCTTT. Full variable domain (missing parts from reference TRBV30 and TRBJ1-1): SQTIHQWPATLVQPVGSPLSLECTVEGTSNPNLYWYRQAAGRGLQLLFYSVGIGQISSEVPQNLSASRPQDRQFILSSKKLLLSDSGFYLCAWSAFHVTEAFFGQGTRLTVV.

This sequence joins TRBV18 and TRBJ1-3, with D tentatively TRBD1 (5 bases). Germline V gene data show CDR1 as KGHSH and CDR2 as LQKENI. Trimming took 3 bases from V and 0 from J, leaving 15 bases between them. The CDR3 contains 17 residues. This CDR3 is CASSPSNPGSSGNTIYF. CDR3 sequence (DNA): TGTGCCAGCTCACCTAGTAATCCAGGGAGCTCTGGAAACACCATATATTTT. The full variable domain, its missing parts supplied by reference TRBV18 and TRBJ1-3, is NAGVMQNPRHLVRRRGQEARLRCSPMKGHSHVYWYRQLPEEGLKFMVYLQKENIIDESGMPKERFSAEFPKEGPSILRIQQVVRGDSAAYFCASSPSNPGSSGNTIYFGEGSWLTVV.

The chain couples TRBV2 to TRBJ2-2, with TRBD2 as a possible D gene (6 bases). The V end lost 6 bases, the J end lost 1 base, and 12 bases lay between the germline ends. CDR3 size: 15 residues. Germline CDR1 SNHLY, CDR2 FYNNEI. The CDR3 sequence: CASSTSRGNTGELFF. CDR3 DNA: TGTGCCAGCAGCACGTCGCGGGGGAACACCGGGGAGCTGTTTTTT.

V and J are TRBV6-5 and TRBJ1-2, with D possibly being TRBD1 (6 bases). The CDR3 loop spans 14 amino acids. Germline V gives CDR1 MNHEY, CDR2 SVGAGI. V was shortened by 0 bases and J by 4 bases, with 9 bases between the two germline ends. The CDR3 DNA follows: TGTGCCAGCAGTTACTCGGGAGGGGGCTATGGCTACACCTTC. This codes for CASSYSGGGYGYTF.

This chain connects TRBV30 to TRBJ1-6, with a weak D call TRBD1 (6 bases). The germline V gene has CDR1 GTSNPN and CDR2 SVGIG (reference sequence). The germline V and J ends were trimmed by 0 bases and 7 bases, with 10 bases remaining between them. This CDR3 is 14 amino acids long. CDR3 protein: CAWSVGGGNSPLHF. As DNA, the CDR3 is TGTGCCTGGAGTGTAGGAGGGGGAAATTCACCCCTCCACTTT. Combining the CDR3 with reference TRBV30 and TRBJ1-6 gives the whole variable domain SQTIHQWPATLVQPVGSPLSLECTVEGTSNPNLYWYRQAAGRGLQLLFYSVGIGQISSEVPQNLSASRPQDRQFILSSKKLLLSDSGFYLCAWSVGGGNSPLHFGNGTRLTVT.

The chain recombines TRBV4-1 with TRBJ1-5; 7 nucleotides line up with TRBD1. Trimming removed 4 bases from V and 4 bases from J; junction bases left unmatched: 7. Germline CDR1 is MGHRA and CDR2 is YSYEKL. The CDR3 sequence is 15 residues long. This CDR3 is CASSRLDRLNQPQHF. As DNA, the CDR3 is TGCGCCAGCAGCCGCCTGGACAGGCTGAATCAGCCCCAGCATTTT.

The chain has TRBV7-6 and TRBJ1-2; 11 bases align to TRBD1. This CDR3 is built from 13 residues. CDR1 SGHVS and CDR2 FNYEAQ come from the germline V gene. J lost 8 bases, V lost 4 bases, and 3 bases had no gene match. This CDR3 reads CASSSGTGGGYTF. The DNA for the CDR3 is TGTGCCAGCAGCTCCGGGACAGGGGGGGGCTACACCTTC.

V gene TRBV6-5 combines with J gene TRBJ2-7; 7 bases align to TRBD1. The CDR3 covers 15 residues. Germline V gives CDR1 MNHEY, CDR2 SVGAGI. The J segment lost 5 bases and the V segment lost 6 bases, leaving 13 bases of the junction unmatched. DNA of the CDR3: TGTGCCAGCAGAGACAAACAGGGGATGTGGGACGAGCAGTACTTC. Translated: CASRDKQGMWDEQYF.

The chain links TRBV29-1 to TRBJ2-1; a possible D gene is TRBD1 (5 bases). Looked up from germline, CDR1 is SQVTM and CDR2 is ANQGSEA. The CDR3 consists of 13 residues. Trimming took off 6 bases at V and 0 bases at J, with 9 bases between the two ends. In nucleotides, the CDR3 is TGCAGCGTATCGACAGTCTCCTACAATGAGCAGTTCTTC. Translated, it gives CSVSTVSYNEQFF.

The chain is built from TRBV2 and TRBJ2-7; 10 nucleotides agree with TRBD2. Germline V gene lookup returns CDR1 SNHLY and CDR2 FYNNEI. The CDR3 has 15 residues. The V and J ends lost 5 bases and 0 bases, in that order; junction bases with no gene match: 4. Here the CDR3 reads CASSRTSGISYEQYF. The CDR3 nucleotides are TGTGCCAGCAGTCGGACTAGCGGAATCTCCTACGAGCAGTACTTC.

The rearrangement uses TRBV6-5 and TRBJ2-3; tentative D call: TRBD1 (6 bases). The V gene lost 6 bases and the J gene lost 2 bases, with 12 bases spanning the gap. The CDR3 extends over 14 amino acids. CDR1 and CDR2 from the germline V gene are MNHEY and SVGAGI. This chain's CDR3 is CASRMDRATDTQYF. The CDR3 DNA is TGTGCCAGCAGAATGGACAGAGCCACAGATACGCAGTATTTT.

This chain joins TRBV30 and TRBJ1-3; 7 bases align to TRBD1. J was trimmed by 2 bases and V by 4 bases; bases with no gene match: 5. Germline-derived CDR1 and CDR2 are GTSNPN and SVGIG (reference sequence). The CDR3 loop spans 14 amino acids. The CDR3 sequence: CAWNHDRAGNTIYF. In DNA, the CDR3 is TGTGCCTGGAATCACGACAGGGCTGGAAACACCATATATTTT.

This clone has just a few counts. The CDR3 spells CASSSDRPSEAFF. The CDR3, as DNA: TGTGCCAGTAGTAGTGACAGACCCTCTGAAGCTTTCTTT. J is TRBJ1-1 and V is TRBV19; D may be TRBD1 (5 bases). The germline V gene encodes CDR1 LNHDA and CDR2 SQIVND (reference sequence). The CDR3 loop spans 13 amino acids. The V and J ends lost 4 bases and 6 bases respectively, with 12 bases between them.

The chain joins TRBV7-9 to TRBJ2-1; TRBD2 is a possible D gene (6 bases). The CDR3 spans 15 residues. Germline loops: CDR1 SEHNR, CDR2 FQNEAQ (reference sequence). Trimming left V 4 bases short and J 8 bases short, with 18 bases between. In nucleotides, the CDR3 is TGTGCCAGCAGCTCGGGACTCGCACTTGGGGATGAGCAGTTCTTC. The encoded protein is CASSSGLALGDEQFF.

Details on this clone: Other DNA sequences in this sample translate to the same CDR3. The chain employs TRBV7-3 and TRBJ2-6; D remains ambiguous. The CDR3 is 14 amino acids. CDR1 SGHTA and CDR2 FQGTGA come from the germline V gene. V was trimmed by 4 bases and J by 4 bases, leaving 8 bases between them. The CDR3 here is CASSSPGGANVLTF. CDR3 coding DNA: TGTGCCAGCAGCTCCCCAGGAGGGGCCAACGTCCTGACTTTC. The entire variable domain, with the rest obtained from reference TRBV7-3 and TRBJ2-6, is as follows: GAGVSQTPSNKVTEKGKYVELRCDPISGHTALYWYRQSLGQGPEFLIYFQGTGAADDSGLPNDRFFAVRPEGSVSTLKIQRTERGDSAVYLCASSSPGGANVLTFGAGSRLTVL.

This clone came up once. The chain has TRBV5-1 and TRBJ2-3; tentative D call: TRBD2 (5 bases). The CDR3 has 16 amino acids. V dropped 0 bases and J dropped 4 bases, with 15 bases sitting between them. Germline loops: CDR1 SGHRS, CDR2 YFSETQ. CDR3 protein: CASSLGVGSYSDTQYF. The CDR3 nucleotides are TGCGCCAGCAGCTTGGGGGTAGGGAGCTATTCAGATACGCAGTATTTT.

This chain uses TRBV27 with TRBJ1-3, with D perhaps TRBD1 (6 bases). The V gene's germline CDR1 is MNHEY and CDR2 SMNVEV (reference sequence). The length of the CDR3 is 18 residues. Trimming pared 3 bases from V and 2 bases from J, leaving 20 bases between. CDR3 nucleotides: TGTGCCAGCAGTTTGAGGAGGGGGGGCGCGGGAGCTGGAAACACCATATATTTT. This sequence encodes CASSLRRGGAGAGNTIYF.

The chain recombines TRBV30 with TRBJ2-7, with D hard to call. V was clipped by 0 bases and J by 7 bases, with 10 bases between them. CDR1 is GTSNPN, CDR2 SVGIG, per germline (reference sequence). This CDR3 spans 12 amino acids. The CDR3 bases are TGTGCCTGGAGTGTAGATGGAAGGGAGCAGTACTTC. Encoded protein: CAWSVDGREQYF.

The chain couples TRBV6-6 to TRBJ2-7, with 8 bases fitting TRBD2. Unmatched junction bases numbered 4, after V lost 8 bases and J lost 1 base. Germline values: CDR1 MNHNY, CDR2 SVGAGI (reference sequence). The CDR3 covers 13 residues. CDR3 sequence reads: CASRPGGSYEQYF. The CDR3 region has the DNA TGTGCCAGCCGGCCGGGGGGGTCCTACGAGCAGTACTTC.

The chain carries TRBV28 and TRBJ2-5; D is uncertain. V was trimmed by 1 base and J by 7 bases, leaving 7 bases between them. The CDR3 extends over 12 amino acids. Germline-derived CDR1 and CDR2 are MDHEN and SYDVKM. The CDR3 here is CASSLSWGTQYF. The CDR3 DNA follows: TGTGCCAGCAGTTTATCTTGGGGGACCCAGTACTTC. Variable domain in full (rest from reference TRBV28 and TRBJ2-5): DVKVTQSSRYLVKRTGEKVFLECVQDMDHENMFWYRQDPGLGLRLIYFSYDVKMKEKGDIPEGYSVSREKKERFSLILESASTNQTSMYLCASSLSWGTQYFGPGTRLLVL.

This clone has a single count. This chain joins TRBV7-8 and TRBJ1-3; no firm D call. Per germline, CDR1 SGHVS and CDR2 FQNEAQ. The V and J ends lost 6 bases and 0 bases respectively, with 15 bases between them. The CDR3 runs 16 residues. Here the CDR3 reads CASSPGKLLSGNTIYF. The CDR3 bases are TGTGCCAGCAGTCCTGGAAAGTTACTCTCTGGAAACACCATATATTTT.

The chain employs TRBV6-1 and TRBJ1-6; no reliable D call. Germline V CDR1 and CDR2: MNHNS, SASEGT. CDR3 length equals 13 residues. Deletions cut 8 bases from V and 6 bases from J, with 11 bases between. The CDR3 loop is CASWEAGNSPLHF. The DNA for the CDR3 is TGTGCCAGCTGGGAGGCGGGTAATTCACCCCTCCACTTT.